The clone carrying this T cell receptor (beta chain) showed up many times. A library made for alpha chains picked up this beta chain off target, so its size means little. The data were taken from a study of spatial heterogeneity in lung cancer. For the study at large: Detected beta-chain sequences consistently exceeded alpha-chain sequences.

Every TCR cDNA molecule carried a tag that served as a unique molecular identifier. TCRdb used MiXCR to reprocess the 5' RACE reads, holding one entry per CDR3 protein. The repertoire holds around 14,000 distinct CDR3 sequences, with around 3.3% as singletons. Time point of the sample: sample taken at primary tumor resection. Samples were obtained from 65 to 80 donors, all untreated early-stage non-small cell lung cancer patients. No cell sorting; template was whole RNA from tumor, lung tissue or PBMC. V shed 2 bases, J shed 5 bases, and the junction held 4 bases outside the gene matches. The CDR3 loop spans 14 amino acids. From germline, CDR1 is MNHEY and CDR2 SMNVEV (reference sequence).

The genes are TRBV27 and TRBJ2-7, with 9 positions matching TRBD1. This sequence was found in a male donor with early-stage non-small cell lung cancer. The sample here was normal lung tissue next to the tumor, taken at surgery. The CDR3 loop is CASSLMGQGHEQYF. Written as DNA, the CDR3 is TGTGCCAGCAGTTTAATGGGACAGGGCCACGAGCAGTACTTC.